This TCR beta chain was obtained from a study of blood T cell repertoires in COVID-19. The V gene end was trimmed by 6 bases and the J gene end by 1 base; junction bases not matched to a gene: 3. This CDR3 region has 14 residues. Germline CDR1 and CDR2: KGHDR and SFDVKD. Authors' data handling: Cell counts per sample came from amplifying reference gene primers. The protocol was immunoSEQ multiplex PCR, while the TCRdb copy is restricted to in-frame clones and leaves out a portion. The V and J calls and clone size are taken from that table; D and trimming were inferred from the DNA. The table has some 330,000 clones, under 90% seen once.

What was sequenced was peripheral blood. This chain connects TRBV24-1 to TRBJ2-3; 7 nucleotides align to TRBD1. This sequence was found in a woman in her 30s with COVID-19, enrolled during active disease. CDR3: CATSPGQGTDTQYF. CDR3 nucleotide sequence: TGTGCCACCAGTCCCGGACAGGGCACAGATACGCAGTATTTT.